The 27 T cell receptor beta chains below come from one sample, sequenced in a study of blood T cell repertoires in COVID-19. The assay was immunoSEQ multiplex PCR, and TCRdb's table has in-frame clones only and misses some. Here the sample spans 85,000 to 90,000 clones, around 80% being singletons. Material for sequencing was peripheral blood. These receptors were taken from a woman older than 75 with acute or convalescent COVID-19.

The genes are TRBV5-4 and TRBJ2-5; tentatively, D is TRBD2 (6 bases). Germline V lookup: CDR1 SGHNT, CDR2 YYREEE (reference sequence). The CDR3 loop spans 13 amino acids. The V and J ends lost 2 bases and 5 bases respectively, with 10 bases between them. The CDR3 reads CASSFSGRETQYF. In DNA, the CDR3 is TGTGCCAGCAGCTTCTCAGGGAGGGAGACCCAGTACTTC. Full variable domain (missing parts from reference TRBV5-4 and TRBJ2-5): ETGVTQSPTHLIKTRGQQVTLRCSSQSGHNTVSWYQQALGQGPQFIFQYYREEENGRGNFPPRFSGLQFPNYSSELNVNALELDDSALYLCASSFSGRETQYFGPGTRLLVL.

The rearrangement joins TRBV12-3 or TRBV12-4 to TRBJ2-5, with unresolved D. CDR3 length: 11 residues. The V gene lost 3 bases and the J gene lost 5 bases, with 4 bases spanning the gap. The CDR3 region is CASSFSETQYF. The CDR3 region has the DNA TGTGCCAGCAGTTTTAGTGAGACCCAGTACTTC.

This chain uses TRBV6-1 with TRBJ1-1; D might be TRBD1 (5 bases). Germline V CDR1 and CDR2: MNHNS, SASEGT. CDR3 size: 18 residues. The germline V and J ends were trimmed by 1 base and 0 bases, with 18 bases remaining between them. CDR3 region: CASSEVGLTAIMNTEAFF. In DNA, the CDR3 is TGTGCCAGCAGTGAAGTGGGGTTGACAGCTATCATGAACACTGAAGCTTTCTTT.

CDR3 region: CASRIYGANVLTF. CDR3 nucleotide sequence: TGTGCCAGCAGAATCTATGGGGCCAACGTCCTGACTTTC. V and J are TRBV2 and TRBJ2-6; D unclear. Germline V gives CDR1 SNHLY, CDR2 FYNNEI. There are 13 residues in the CDR3. V lost 6 bases to trimming and J lost 3 bases, with 6 bases between them.

The J gene is TRBJ1-4, the V gene TRBV20-1, with 8 bases fitting TRBD1. Germline CDR1 and CDR2: DFQATT and SNEGSKA (reference sequence). This CDR3 contains 11 residues. Trimming took 5 bases from V and 7 from J; bases not matched to a gene: 0. The DNA for the CDR3 is TGCAGTGCTGGGACAGGTGAAAAACTGTTTTTT. It encodes CSAGTGEKLFF.

V usage is TRBV3-1 (or the pseudogene TRBV3-2) and J usage is TRBJ1-1; TRBD1 might be the D (6 bases). V gave up 4 bases and J gave up 4 bases, with 13 bases separating them. The CDR3 totals 14 residues. The V gene's germline CDR1 is LGHDT and CDR2 YNNKEL (reference sequence). The CDR3 bases are TGTGCCAGCAGCCCCCAGGGGTTGTTCACTGAAGCTTTCTTT. The encoded protein is CASSPQGLFTEAFF.

The rearrangement uses TRBV2 and TRBJ2-7, with D possibly TRBD2 on 5 matching bases. Trimming removed 8 bases from V and 5 bases from J, with 7 bases in between. The germline gives CDR1 SNHLY, CDR2 FYNNEI. The length of the CDR3 is 10 residues. In nucleotides, the CDR3 is TGTGCCAGCGGGGAGAACGAGCAGTACTTC. As protein: CASGENEQYF. The full variable domain, its missing parts supplied by reference TRBV2 and TRBJ2-7, is EPEVTQTPSHQVTQMGQEVILRCVPISNHLYFYWYRQILGQKVEFLVSFYNNEISEKSEIFDDQFSVERPDGSNFTLKIRSTKLEDSAMYFCASGENEQYFGPGTRLTVT.

This clone was counted only a few times. CDR3 DNA: TGTGCCAGTAGCTCTACGGGACAGGGGTATTCACCCCTCCACTTT. Residues: CASSSTGQGYSPLHF. This sequence joins TRBV19 and TRBJ1-6; 10 nucleotides align to TRBD1. V shed 6 bases and J 8 bases; nucleotides not matched to a gene: 7. Looked up from germline, CDR1 is LNHDA and CDR2 is SQIVND (reference sequence). This CDR3 spans 15 amino acids.

This chain connects TRBV12-3 or TRBV12-4 to TRBJ1-2, with 7 bases aligning to TRBD1. J gave up 6 bases and V 7 bases, and 8 bases lay outside the gene matches. This CDR3 comprises 13 residues. The CDR3 DNA reads as TGTGCCAGCACCTTACAGGGGTTGAATGGCTACACCTTC. Its protein is CASTLQGLNGYTF.

The chain joins TRBV3-1 (or the pseudogene TRBV3-2) to TRBJ2-7; tentatively, D is TRBD2 (5 bases). CDR3 length equals 15 residues. The germline gives CDR1 LGHDT, CDR2 YNNKEL (reference sequence). V was clipped by 0 bases and J by 3 bases, with 12 bases between them. The CDR3 DNA reads TGTGCCAGCAGCCAAGATCTCCCAGGAGGCTACGAGCAGTACTTC. Protein sequence: CASSQDLPGGYEQYF.

This clone showed up just a few times. The V call is TRBV2, the J call TRBJ1-4, with TRBD1 identical over 7 bases. Losses at the gene ends were 5 bases for V and 8 bases for J; bases not matched to a gene: 5. Germline assignment: CDR1 SNHLY and CDR2 FYNNEI. This CDR3 is built from 13 residues. The CDR3 DNA reads as TGTGCCAGCAGTCCGACAGGGAGGGAAAAACTGTTTTTT. This codes for CASSPTGREKLFF.

This chain links TRBV29-1 with TRBJ1-2; possibly TRBD1 for D (6 bases). Germline CDR1 SQVTM, CDR2 ANQGSEA. The V gene lost 4 bases and the J gene lost 6 bases, with 18 bases spanning the gap. The CDR3 is made up of 14 amino acids. The CDR3 reads CSVVRSGAVHGYTF. DNA of the CDR3: TGCAGCGTTGTCCGATCAGGGGCCGTACATGGCTACACCTTC.

The chain employs TRBV6-5 and TRBJ2-2, with 8 bases fitting TRBD1. Per germline, CDR1 MNHEY and CDR2 SVGAGI. CDR3 length: 14 residues. J was trimmed by 6 bases and V by 6 bases; bases with no gene match: 6. The CDR3 sequence is CASSRGQGSGELFF. The CDR3 bases are TGTGCCAGCAGCCGCGGACAGGGTTCCGGGGAGCTGTTTTTT.

CDR3 protein: CASSVSGGTIYEQYF. For the CDR3, the DNA is TGTGCCAGCAGCGTTAGCGGGGGGACAATATACGAGCAGTACTTC. This chain links TRBV7-2 with TRBJ2-7; TRBD2 matches 10 bases. The ends lost 5 bases at V and 4 bases at J; junction bases unmatched: 8. The germline V gene encodes CDR1 SGHTA and CDR2 FQGNSA. The CDR3 is 15 residues long.

The rearrangement uses TRBV2 and TRBJ2-1; 7 bases align to TRBD2. Trimming cost V 5 bases and J 14 bases; bases outside gene matches: 21. The CDR3 extends over 16 amino acids. Looked up from germline, CDR1 is SNHLY and CDR2 is FYNNEI. This CDR3 reads CASSLQELAEVSGEFF. In DNA, the CDR3 is TGTGCCAGCAGTCTCCAAGAGCTAGCGGAGGTCTCTGGAGAGTTCTTC. The variable domain in full, completed from reference TRBV2 and TRBJ2-1, reads EPEVTQTPSHQVTQMGQEVILRCVPISNHLYFYWYRQILGQKVEFLVSFYNNEISEKSEIFDDQFSVERPDGSNFTLKIRSTKLEDSAMYFCASSLQELAEVSGEFFGPGTRLTVL.

This CDR3 is CASSLLMQGLYGYTF. DNA of the CDR3: TGCGCCAGCAGCTTGCTTATGCAGGGTCTCTATGGCTACACCTTC. The chain recombines TRBV5-1 with TRBJ1-2, with D tentatively TRBD1 (5 bases). The CDR3 is 15 amino acids. The V end was cut by 1 base, the J end by 4 bases, with 14 bases between. The V gene's germline CDR1 is SGHRS and CDR2 YFSETQ.

The DNA of the CDR3 is TGTGCCAGCACCAGAGATGGGACAGCCGAAGCTTTCTTT. It codes for CASTRDGTAEAFF. The J gene is TRBJ1-1, the V gene TRBV25-1; 7 bases are shared with TRBD1. There are 13 residues in the CDR3. V shed 7 bases and J 8 bases; nucleotides not matched to a gene: 10. The germline V gene has CDR1 MGHDK and CDR2 SYGVNS.

Of note for this clone: A clone one base away is much larger, so this may be a read error. This sequence joins TRBV6-5 and TRBJ2-7, with D possibly TRBD1 on 6 matching bases. Germline V gives CDR1 MNHEY, CDR2 SVGAGI. The CDR3 spans 11 residues. Trimming pared 7 bases from V and 4 bases from J, leaving 8 bases between. CDR3 DNA sequence: TGTGCCAGCACACAGGGTTACGAGCAGTACTTC. Its protein is CASTQGYEQYF.

The chain has TRBV5-1 and TRBJ2-1, with D perhaps matching TRBD2 (5 bases). The germline gives CDR1 SGHRS, CDR2 YFSETQ. With 0 bases removed from V and 4 bases from J, the gap between germline ends came to 5 bases. This CDR3 is built from 13 residues. In nucleotides, the CDR3 is TGCGCCAGCAGCTTGGGAGGGTACAATGAGCAGTTCTTC. It yields the protein CASSLGGYNEQFF.

The chain couples TRBV5-4 to TRBJ2-7, with 12 bases matching TRBD2. The ends lost 4 bases at V and 3 bases at J; junction bases unmatched: 5. The germline gives CDR1 SGHNT, CDR2 YYREEE (reference sequence). This CDR3 is built from 15 residues. The CDR3 loop reads CASSPETSGGYEQYF. DNA of the CDR3: TGTGCCAGCAGCCCCGAGACTAGCGGGGGCTACGAGCAGTACTTC.

The chain joins TRBV9 to TRBJ2-7; 10 bases map to TRBD1. This CDR3 has 16 amino acids. After removal of 2 bases from V and 0 bases from J, the junction contained 5 bases not matched to a gene. Germline loops: CDR1 SGDLS, CDR2 YYNGEE. CDR3 residues: CASSVGQGTLSYEQYF. The CDR3 nucleotides are TGTGCCAGCAGCGTGGGACAGGGGACACTCTCCTACGAGCAGTACTTC. Full variable domain (rest looked up from reference TRBV9 and TRBJ2-7): DSGVTQTPKHLITATGQRVTLRCSPRSGDLSVYWYQQSLDQGLQFLIQYYNGEERAKGNILERFSAQQFPDLHSELNLSSLELGDSALYFCASSVGQGTLSYEQYFGPGTRLTVT.

The genes are TRBV24-1 and TRBJ1-4; D might be TRBD1 (5 bases). Germline V CDR1 and CDR2: KGHDR, SFDVKD. The V gene lost 4 bases and the J gene lost 7 bases, with 15 bases spanning the gap. The CDR3 totals 15 residues. The CDR3 spells CATSDQTQGGEKLFF. In nucleotides, the CDR3 is TGTGCCACCAGTGACCAAACGCAGGGAGGTGAAAAACTGTTTTTT.

The V call is TRBV2, the J call TRBJ2-7; D is perhaps TRBD1 (5 bases). Trimming removed 5 bases at V and 3 bases at J, with 8 bases between. The CDR3 runs to 12 residues. Germline loops: CDR1 SNHLY, CDR2 FYNNEI. CDR3 coding DNA: TGTGCCAGCAGTCTCCAGGGCTACGAGCAGTACTTC. Translation gives CASSLQGYEQYF.

A single count supports this clone. J is TRBJ2-7 and V is TRBV11-2; D might be TRBD2 (5 bases). V was clipped by 4 bases and J by 3 bases, with 7 bases between them. The CDR3 totals 12 residues. Germline V CDR1 and CDR2: SGHAT, FQNNGV. CDR3 nucleotides: TGTGCCAGCAGCTCCGGGAACTACGAGCAGTACTTC. Translated, it gives CASSSGNYEQYF.

The genes are TRBV15 and TRBJ2-1, with 10 positions matching TRBD1. Unmatched junction bases numbered 2, after V lost 2 bases and J lost 1 base. The germline V gene encodes CDR1 LNHNV and CDR2 YYDKDF (reference sequence). The CDR3 is made up of 16 amino acids. In nucleotides, the CDR3 is TGTGCCACCAGCAGAAAGGACAGGGGGTCCTACAATGAGCAGTTCTTC. Its translation is CATSRKDRGSYNEQFF. Complete variable domain (other parts from reference TRBV15 and TRBJ2-1): DAMVIQNPRYQVTQFGKPVTLSCSQTLNHNVMYWYQQKSSQAPKLLFHYYDKDFNNEADTPDNFQSRRPNTSFCFLDIRSPGLGDTAMYLCATSRKDRGSYNEQFFGPGTRLTVL.

This sequence joins TRBV10-3 and TRBJ1-4; tentatively, D is TRBD1 (5 bases). The CDR3 sequence is 13 residues long. Germline CDR1 is ENHRY and CDR2 is SYGVKD. The chain's CDR3 is CVPRGATNEKLFF. CDR3 bases: TGTGTCCCTCGGGGGGCAACTAATGAAAAACTGTTTTTT.

J is TRBJ1-2 and V is TRBV5-6, with D hard to call. This CDR3 region has 15 residues. Trimming removed 4 bases from V and 5 bases from J, with 18 bases in between. In germline, CDR1 is SGHDT, CDR2 YYEEEE. DNA for the CDR3: TGTGCCAGCAGCGTGGGCAGCATCCCGGGGTATGGCTACACCTTC. It yields the protein CASSVGSIPGYGYTF.